These 29 T cell receptor beta chains share one sample of origin, sequenced in a study of lymphopenia after photon versus proton radiotherapy (dated by TCRdb to 2018 to 2020). Library preparation was by the immunoSEQ multiplex PCR assay. TCRdb's version of the immuneACCESS table is confined to in-frame rearrangements and falls short of the full clone set. An unresolved V gene accounts for under half of the shortfall where checked; the remainder is of unknown origin. Counted in this sample were roughly 58,000 clones; 75% to 90% of them appeared once. Clones ranked in the top ten supply over 10% of the sample. Material: peripheral blood, obtained from a patient treated with proton-based radiotherapy. The source is a man at least 80 years old with esophageal cancer.

The V gene is TRBV7-9, the J gene TRBJ2-1, with 7 bases matching TRBD2. V lost 2 bases and J lost 5; bases outside the gene matches: 6. CDR3 length: 15 residues. Germline values: CDR1 SEHNR, CDR2 FQNEAQ (reference sequence). Here the CDR3 reads CASSLSAGEHNEQFF. CDR3 bases: TGTGCCAGCAGCTTATCGGCGGGGGAGCACAATGAGCAGTTCTTC.

The chain couples TRBV19 to TRBJ1-4; 8 bases fit TRBD1. The CDR3 contains 15 residues. Germline-derived CDR1 and CDR2 are LNHDA and SQIVND (reference sequence). The trim removed 4 bases at V and 6 bases at J, leaving 7 bases unmatched. The DNA for the CDR3 is TGTGCCAGTAGTAAGAACAGGGGGGAGGATGAAAAACTGTTTTTT. Amino acid sequence: CASSKNRGEDEKLFF.

This clone turned up a few times. The V gene is TRBV2, the J gene TRBJ2-1, with D possibly being TRBD2 (6 bases). The V end was cut by 7 bases, the J end by 7 bases, with 17 bases between. Germline CDR1 is SNHLY and CDR2 is FYNNEI. CDR3 size: 14 residues. The CDR3 DNA is TGTGCCAGCAAGAGCGATGGGGGGTCGAATGAGCAGTTCTTC. This gives the protein CASKSDGGSNEQFF. The variable domain in full, completed from reference TRBV2 and TRBJ2-1, reads EPEVTQTPSHQVTQMGQEVILRCVPISNHLYFYWYRQILGQKVEFLVSFYNNEISEKSEIFDDQFSVERPDGSNFTLKIRSTKLEDSAMYFCASKSDGGSNEQFFGPGTRLTVL.

V usage is TRBV7-9 and J usage is TRBJ2-2; D unresolved. This CDR3 spans 14 amino acids. Trimming shortened V by 1 base and J by 4 bases, and 7 bases separated the two germline ends. Per the germline V gene, CDR1 is SEHNR and CDR2 is FQNEAQ (reference sequence). This CDR3 is CASSLESGTGELFF. CDR3 in DNA: TGTGCCAGCAGCTTAGAATCGGGCACCGGGGAGCTGTTTTTT.

This chain connects TRBV7-8 to TRBJ2-1; D perhaps matches TRBD2 (5 bases). Trimming pared 4 bases from V and 7 bases from J, leaving 11 bases between. The CDR3 is made up of 13 amino acids. Germline-derived CDR1 and CDR2 are SGHVS and FQNEAQ. The CDR3 protein is CASSSRTVNEQFF. The CDR3, as DNA: TGTGCCAGCAGCTCCCGGACTGTGAATGAGCAGTTCTTC.

This rearrangement joins TRBV14 to TRBJ2-7; D is perhaps TRBD2 (6 bases). Between the trimmed V and J ends, which lost 2 bases and 5 bases, there was a span of 19 bases. Germline lookup yields CDR1 SGHDN and CDR2 FVKESK. CDR3 size: 16 residues. The CDR3 here is CASSQPGDGRLNEQYF. DNA for the CDR3: TGTGCCAGCAGCCAACCGGGGGACGGACGTCTGAACGAGCAGTACTTC.

V and J are TRBV4-1 and TRBJ2-7; 7 nucleotides agree with TRBD1. The CDR3 sequence is 15 residues long. Germline V gives CDR1 MGHRA, CDR2 YSYEKL. The V segment lost 0 bases and the J segment 7 bases; nucleotides outside the gene matches: 9. The CDR3 reads CASSQERQGPGEQYF. Here the CDR3 DNA reads TGCGCCAGCAGCCAAGAAAGACAGGGTCCGGGGGAGCAGTACTTC.

The chain recombines TRBV18 with TRBJ1-5, with TRBD1 as a possible D gene (5 bases). The ends were cut back, 3 bases at V and 4 bases at J, with 10 bases in the middle. The CDR3 runs 14 residues. Germline assignment: CDR1 KGHSH and CDR2 LQKENI. Here the CDR3 DNA reads TGTGCCAGCTCACCCCTCCAGGGAAATCAGCCCCAGCATTTT. Translating it yields CASSPLQGNQPQHF.

This chain uses TRBV29-1 with TRBJ2-1; D possibly uses TRBD1 or TRBD2 (5 bases each). This CDR3 is built from 14 residues. Germline-derived CDR1 and CDR2 are SQVTM and ANQGSEA. V shed 6 bases and J shed 1 base, with 13 bases lying between them. The CDR3 region has the DNA TGCAGCGTCCGTTCCGGGGCTTCCTACAATGAGCAGTTCTTC. It is translated as CSVRSGASYNEQFF.

In nucleotides, the CDR3 is TGTGCCTGGGCCCAGGTCCCCTACGAGCAGTACTTC. Protein product: CAWAQVPYEQYF. The rearrangement joins TRBV30 to TRBJ2-7; D remains unclear. V was clipped by 5 bases and J by 2 bases, with 10 bases between them. Germline CDR1 reads GTSNPN; CDR2 reads SVGIG (reference sequence). This CDR3 is built from 12 residues. The full variable domain, with the rest looked up from reference TRBV30 and TRBJ2-7, is SQTIHQWPATLVQPVGSPLSLECTVEGTSNPNLYWYRQAAGRGLQLLFYSVGIGQISSEVPQNLSASRPQDRQFILSSKKLLLSDSGFYLCAWAQVPYEQYFGPGTRLTVT.

The chain couples TRBV15 to TRBJ1-4; D ambiguous. Trimming pared 8 bases from V and 5 bases from J, leaving 15 bases between. The germline V gene has CDR1 LNHNV and CDR2 YYDKDF (reference sequence). This CDR3 contains 14 residues. CDR3 loop: CATSQVFRNEKLFF. CDR3 sequence (DNA): TGTGCCACCTCTCAGGTATTTCGGAATGAAAAACTGTTTTTT.

V gene TRBV4-3 combines with J gene TRBJ2-1; a possible D gene is TRBD2 (5 bases). This CDR3 spans 16 amino acids. Trimming took 4 bases from V and 4 from J, leaving 17 bases between them. In germline, CDR1 is LGHNA, CDR2 YSLEER. The CDR3 protein is CASSPSGGNLYNEQFF. As DNA, the CDR3 is TGCGCCAGCAGCCCATCAGGAGGCAACCTGTACAATGAGCAGTTCTTC.

This chain uses TRBV18 with TRBJ2-7; perhaps TRBD1 as D (5 bases). Looked up from germline, CDR1 is KGHSH and CDR2 is LQKENI. The CDR3 covers 14 residues. With 6 bases removed from V and 5 bases from J, the gap between germline ends came to 17 bases. The CDR3 DNA sequence: TGTGCCAGCTCTTCCGAGTCAGGGATCCACGAGCAGTACTTC. Protein sequence: CASSSESGIHEQYF.

J is TRBJ2-6 and V is TRBV28; unclear D gene. The germline CDR1 and CDR2 sequences are MDHEN and SYDVKM. V was clipped by 6 bases and J by 2 bases, with 5 bases between them. The CDR3 is made up of 13 amino acids. The CDR3 coding sequence is TGTGCCAGCAGACTCCCTGGGGCCAACGTCCTGACTTTC. This codes for CASRLPGANVLTF.

The chain employs TRBV7-2 and TRBJ2-1; D is unresolved. V was trimmed by 1 base and J by 6 bases, leaving 10 bases between them. The CDR3 loop spans 14 amino acids. Germline V gene sequence: CDR1 SGHTA, CDR2 FQGNSA. CDR3 sequence (DNA): TGTGCCAGCAGCTTAGGTATCTGGGGCAATGAGCAGTTCTTC. Translated: CASSLGIWGNEQFF.

The V and J genes are TRBV18 and TRBJ2-7; 12 positions agree with TRBD1. Germline V gene sequence: CDR1 KGHSH, CDR2 LQKENI. This CDR3 has 16 amino acids. With 3 bases clipped from V and 5 bases from J, the junction kept 8 bases outside the gene matches. In DNA form, the CDR3 reads TGTGCCAGCTCACCGGGGACAGGGGGCGTTATCCACGAGCAGTACTTC. It translates to CASSPGTGGVIHEQYF.

The CDR3 DNA reads as TGCAGCGTTGCGAGGGTTACTACTGAAGCTTTCTTT. Translation: CSVARVTTEAFF. J is TRBJ1-1 and V is TRBV29-1; D gene unclear. Germline CDR1 is SQVTM and CDR2 is ANQGSEA. The CDR3 has 12 residues. The V end was cut by 4 bases, the J end by 5 bases, with 11 bases between.

The rearrangement joins TRBV11-2 to TRBJ1-1; 7 bases are shared with TRBD1. The V and J ends lost 1 base and 4 bases, in that order; junction bases with no gene match: 15. This CDR3 is 18 amino acids long. From germline, CDR1 is SGHAT and CDR2 FQNNGV. The CDR3: CASSLVPGAYRGGTEAFF. The CDR3 DNA reads TGTGCCAGCAGCTTAGTTCCAGGGGCGTACAGGGGAGGCACTGAAGCTTTCTTT.

The V call is TRBV27, the J call TRBJ1-3; 7 bases match TRBD1. Per germline, CDR1 MNHEY and CDR2 SMNVEV (reference sequence). This CDR3 has 15 amino acids. The ends lost 1 base at V and 1 base at J; junction bases unmatched: 1. CDR3 amino acids: CASSLYRGSGNTIYF. The CDR3 DNA sequence: TGTGCCAGCAGTTTATACAGGGGATCTGGAAACACCATATATTTT.

The chain recombines TRBV6-5 with TRBJ1-5, with D perhaps TRBD1 (5 bases). Germline CDR1 and CDR2: MNHEY and SVGAGI. Trimming took 5 bases from V and 7 from J, leaving 18 bases between them. The CDR3 has 15 residues. The CDR3 DNA reads as TGTGCCAGCAGTCAGCAGGCGGGGGAAGGCCAGCCCCAGCATTTT. The encoded protein is CASSQQAGEGQPQHF.

This chain uses TRBV5-5 with TRBJ1-5; TRBD1 agrees at 7 bases. V lost 0 bases and J lost 1; bases outside the gene matches: 7. The CDR3 sequence is 17 residues long. Per the germline V gene, CDR1 is SGHKS and CDR2 is YYEKEE (reference sequence). The CDR3 DNA is TGTGCCAGCAGCTTGGAACGAGACAGGGTGAGCAATCAGCCCCAGCATTTT. This encodes CASSLERDRVSNQPQHF.

This chain's CDR3 is CASSGAGVEQYF. Here the CDR3 DNA reads TGTGCCAGCAGCGGGGCGGGGGTCGAGCAGTACTTC. This chain uses TRBV5-4 with TRBJ2-7; 7 bases are shared with TRBD2. The CDR3 extends over 12 amino acids. The germline V gene encodes CDR1 SGHNT and CDR2 YYREEE (reference sequence). V trimming: 4 bases; J trimming: 6 bases; junction bases outside the gene matches: 4.

The chain has TRBV5-6 and TRBJ2-2, with D unclear. Trimming took 2 bases from V and 1 from J, leaving 15 bases between them. CDR3 length: 17 amino acids. From germline, CDR1 is SGHDT and CDR2 YYEEEE. The CDR3 loop is CASSFGPGGENTGELFF. In DNA, the CDR3 is TGTGCCAGCAGCTTTGGACCTGGCGGAGAGAACACCGGGGAGCTGTTTTTT.

V usage is TRBV28 and J usage is TRBJ1-6; 9 nucleotides align to TRBD1. There are 16 residues in the CDR3. Unmatched junction bases numbered 1, after V lost 3 bases and J lost 1 base. Germline loops: CDR1 MDHEN, CDR2 SYDVKM. CDR3 bases: TGTGCCAGCAGTTTGGGACAGGGATCCTATAATTCACCCCTCCACTTT. This encodes CASSLGQGSYNSPLHF.

The chain is built from TRBV11-1 and TRBJ2-3, with 8 positions matching TRBD1. The junction had 6 bases not matched to a gene; V was cut back by 4 bases and J by 3 bases. The germline V gene encodes CDR1 SGHAT and CDR2 FQDESV (reference sequence). There are 15 residues in the CDR3. The CDR3 bases are TGTGCCAGCAGCTACGACAGGGGTAGGACAGATACGCAGTATTTT. It codes for CASSYDRGRTDTQYF. Looking up the rest from reference TRBV11-1 and TRBJ2-3 gives the full variable domain: EAEVAQSPRYKITEKSQAVAFWCDPISGHATLYWYRQILGQGPELLVQFQDESVVDDSQLPKDRFSAERLKGVDSTLKIQPAELGDSAMYLCASSYDRGRTDTQYFGPGTRLTVL.

This sequence joins TRBV6-6 and TRBJ2-7, with TRBD2 as a possible D gene (5 bases). CDR1 is MNHNY, CDR2 SVGAGI, per germline (reference sequence). Trimming took 5 bases from V and 5 from J, leaving 13 bases between them. The CDR3 is made up of 13 amino acids. The CDR3 DNA follows: TGTGCCAGCAGTCCACTAGGGCTCCACGAGCAGTACTTC. It yields the protein CASSPLGLHEQYF.

The gene calls are TRBV4-1 and TRBJ1-1, with D possibly TRBD1 on 5 matching bases. With 0 bases removed from V and 3 bases from J, the gap between germline ends came to 8 bases. This CDR3 is 14 amino acids long. Germline values: CDR1 MGHRA, CDR2 YSYEKL. The CDR3 DNA follows: TGCGCCAGCAGCCAAGATGGGGCATACACTGAAGCTTTCTTT. Translating gives CASSQDGAYTEAFF.

This clone was seen once. The chain uses TRBV29-1 and TRBJ1-1; D unresolved. V lost 4 bases and J 3 bases, leaving 12 bases between the germline ends. Germline V CDR1 and CDR2: SQVTM, ANQGSEA. The CDR3 consists of 13 residues. CDR3 in DNA: TGCAGCGTTGCGATTAACGAGGACACTGAAGCTTTCTTT. Its translation: CSVAINEDTEAFF.

There are a few counts of this clone. The chain employs TRBV4-1 and TRBJ2-2, with 10 bases that match TRBD2. The CDR3 sequence is 15 residues long. The V and J ends lost 10 bases and 5 bases, in that order; junction bases with no gene match: 10. The V gene's germline CDR1 is MGHRA and CDR2 YSYEKL. CDR3: CAIRSGGAGTGELFF. CDR3 bases: TGCGCCATCAGAAGCGGGGGGGCCGGAACCGGGGAGCTGTTTTTT.